This T cell receptor (beta chain) was found in a study of response to subunit inactivated influenza vaccine. Study results and limitations: Each seasonal influenza vaccination, the authors suggested, recruits few new T cells.

V shed 5 bases, J shed 6 bases, and the junction held 8 bases outside the gene matches. The CDR3 contains 15 residues. Using its own MiXCR run on the RT-PCR reads, TCRdb lists one record per CDR3 protein. The data hold approximately 700,000 distinct CDR3 sequences, with 15% to 18% observed a single time. Turning to this clonotype: The antigen is not known.

The receptor was isolated from a man aged 50 to 60 who received an inactivated influenza vaccine. Sequencing used PBMCs from blood, obtained less than 13 days after vaccination. The chain employs TRBV12-3 or TRBV12-4 and TRBJ2-7, with 12 bases identical to TRBD1. CDR3: CASSNTGTGGGEQYF. The CDR3 bases are TGTGCCAGCAGTAACACTGGGACAGGGGGCGGCGAGCAGTACTTC.